The 25 T cell receptor beta chains reported below all come from one sample, sequenced in a study of T cells in Graves' hyperthyroidism and ophthalmopathy. Authors of the study amplified TCR beta CDR3 regions from RNA transcripts. In the first-round RT-PCR of the TCR CDR3, the HTBI primer set was used. One entry per CDR3 protein, called by TCRdb with MiXCR from the multiplex PCR reads. This sample has roughly 400,000 distinct CDR3 sequences; more than 12% occur once, and the top ten carry 28%. The sample taken for sequencing was blood. The receptors come from a man over 45 with Graves' ophthalmopathy.

The chain uses TRBV20-1 and TRBJ2-7; D not certain. V was clipped by 3 bases and J by 2 bases, with 8 bases between them. This CDR3 is built from 12 residues. Germline lookup yields CDR1 DFQATT and CDR2 SNEGSKA (reference sequence). The CDR3: CSASPGPYEQYF. In nucleotides, the CDR3 is TGCAGTGCTAGTCCAGGCCCCTACGAGCAGTACTTC.

The V call is TRBV4-1, the J call TRBJ2-3, with D perhaps matching TRBD1 or TRBD2 (6 bases each). Germline V CDR1 and CDR2: MGHRA, YSYEKL. V was shortened by 0 bases and J by 8 bases, with 18 bases between the two germline ends. The CDR3 is 16 residues long. The CDR3 coding sequence is TGCGCCAGCAGCCAAGATGGGGGCGGGATGGGGGTTACGCAGTATTTT. Translated, it gives CASSQDGGGMGVTQYF.

The sample holds many counts of this clonotype. V and J are TRBV5-6 and TRBJ2-1, with 9 bases aligning to TRBD1. Germline V gene data show CDR1 as SGHDT and CDR2 as YYEEEE. This CDR3 is 14 amino acids long. The J segment lost 13 bases and the V segment lost 1 base, leaving 9 bases of the junction unmatched. The CDR3, as DNA: TGTGCCAGCAGCTTGTCTGCGGGACAGGGTGGACAGTTCTTC. Translating gives CASSLSAGQGGQFF.

Concerning this clonotype: A much larger clone differs by one base, so this may be a read error. V usage is TRBV6-2 or TRBV6-3 and J usage is TRBJ1-1, with unresolved D. The CDR3 consists of 11 residues. The germline gives CDR1 MNHEY, CDR2 SVGEGT. The CDR3 DNA follows: TGTGCCAGCAGTTATAACACTGAAGCTTCCTTT. It encodes CASSYNTEASF.

This clonotype was found a few times. V usage is TRBV9 and J usage is TRBJ2-1, with 8 bases fitting TRBD2. The length of the CDR3 is 16 residues. Trimming removed 0 bases from V and 9 bases from J; junction bases left unmatched: 11. Germline V gene data show CDR1 as SGDLS and CDR2 as YYNGEE. CDR3 DNA sequence: TGTGCCAGCAGCGTAGCTCCAGGGACTAGTCACACTGAGCAGTTCTTC. This encodes CASSVAPGTSHTEQFF.

In its sample, this clonotype was seen a few times. The chain employs TRBV10-3 and TRBJ2-7; weak D call: TRBD1 (6 bases). Germline V CDR1 and CDR2: ENHRY, SYGVKD. This CDR3 is built from 14 residues. V lost 6 bases and J lost 5, with 17 bases in between. The CDR3 bases are TGTGCCATCAGGCTCAACAGGGAATCCCACGAGCAGTACTTC. Its translation is CAIRLNRESHEQYF.

This rearrangement joins TRBV7-2 to TRBJ1-3, with D possibly TRBD1 on 6 matching bases. The CDR3 sequence is 16 residues long. Germline V lookup: CDR1 SGHTA, CDR2 FQGNSA. V was pared by 5 bases and J by 1 base, with 15 bases between. The CDR3, as DNA: TGTGCCAGCAGCAAACTGTGGGGGGCTTCTGGAAACACCATATATTTT. Its translation: CASSKLWGASGNTIYF.

There are many counts of this clonotype. This sequence joins TRBV28 and TRBJ1-1; D gene ambiguous. V shed 5 bases and J shed 1 base, with 17 bases lying between them. This CDR3 comprises 16 residues. Germline CDR1 is MDHEN and CDR2 is SYDVKM. The CDR3 DNA is TGTGCCAGCAGTCCGTTTCTGACCGGCCGGAACACTGAAGCTTTCTTT. It translates to CASSPFLTGRNTEAFF.

This clonotype has ten or more counts. CDR3 sequence (DNA): TGTGCCAGTAGTGGACAGGGGACCTCAGCCTACGAGCAGTACTTC. This codes for CASSGQGTSAYEQYF. This sequence joins TRBV19 and TRBJ2-7, with 9 positions matching TRBD1. CDR1 is LNHDA and CDR2 is SQIVND in the germline V gene (reference sequence). The CDR3 runs 15 residues. The trim removed 5 bases at V and 2 bases at J, leaving 7 bases unmatched. Full variable domain (outside the CDR3, taken from reference TRBV19 and TRBJ2-7): DGGITQSPKYLFRKEGQNVTLSCEQNLNHDAMYWYRQDPGQGLRLIYYSQIVNDFQKGDIAEGYSVSREKKESFPLTVTSAQKNPTAFYLCASSGQGTSAYEQYFGPGTRLTVT.

This clonotype appeared a few times. The V gene is TRBV27, the J gene TRBJ2-7; 10 bases line up with TRBD2. After removal of 6 bases from V and 7 bases from J, the junction contained 15 bases not matched to a gene. Germline V gives CDR1 MNHEY, CDR2 SMNVEV (reference sequence). The CDR3 length is 16 residues. The CDR3 is CASRGLGAGGPEEQYF. As DNA, the CDR3 is TGTGCCAGCAGGGGGTTGGGAGCGGGAGGGCCTGAGGAGCAGTACTTC.

This clonotype was recorded many times. The chain has TRBV12-3 or TRBV12-4 and TRBJ1-6; TRBD1 aligns across 8 bases. V shed 6 bases and J 6 bases; nucleotides not matched to a gene: 7. CDR3 length: 15 amino acids. CDR3 DNA sequence: TGTGCCAGCAGAGACAGGGGCCCTTTTAATTCACCCCTCCACTTT. It translates to CASRDRGPFNSPLHF.

This clonotype was seen many times. The chain is built from TRBV9 and TRBJ2-1, with TRBD2 matching over 15 bases. Germline V gene lookup returns CDR1 SGDLS and CDR2 YYNGEE. Unmatched junction bases numbered 6, after V lost 3 bases and J lost 2 bases. The CDR3 is made up of 18 amino acids. CDR3 protein: CASSDGTSGRMAYNEQFF. CDR3 DNA: TGTGCCAGCAGCGACGGGACTAGCGGGAGGATGGCCTACAATGAGCAGTTCTTC.

Ten or more counts support this clonotype. The gene calls are TRBV12-3 or TRBV12-4 and TRBJ1-6, with a tentative D call TRBD1 (6 bases). The CDR3 spans 12 residues. V was shortened by 4 bases and J by 13 bases, with 11 bases between the two germline ends. Written as DNA, the CDR3 is TGTGCCAGCAGTTCACGGACAGAGCCCCTCCACTTT. Protein product: CASSSRTEPLHF.

As regards this clonotype: A read error may be the cause here, since a much bigger clone is one base away. The chain uses TRBV3-1 and TRBJ2-5, with D hard to call. This CDR3 has 11 amino acids. Looked up from germline, CDR1 is LGHDT and CDR2 is YNNKEL (reference sequence). CDR3 protein: CVSSHSKTQYF. Written as DNA, the CDR3 is TGTGTCAGCAGCCACTCCAAGACCCAGTACTTC.

This clonotype was counted ten times or more. The V and J genes are TRBV5-8 and TRBJ2-1, with 11 bases fitting TRBD2. The CDR3 has 17 amino acids. J was trimmed by 8 bases and V by 7 bases; bases with no gene match: 17. Germline V gives CDR1 SGHTS, CDR2 YDEGEE. The CDR3 bases are TGTGCCAGCGAAAAGGGAAAAACTAGCGGGAGTCGGGATGAGCAGTTCTTC. It is translated as CASEKGKTSGSRDEQFF. Filled out from reference TRBV5-8 and TRBJ2-1, the complete variable domain reads EAGVTQSPTHLIKTRGQQATLRCSPISGHTSVYWYQQALGLGLQFLLWYDEGEERNRGNFPPRFSGRQFPNYSSELNVNALELEDSALYLCASEKGKTSGSRDEQFFGPGTRLTVL.

Ten or more counts support this clonotype. The genes are TRBV2 and TRBJ2-7; 10 bases line up with TRBD1. The CDR3 is 14 residues long. V dropped 3 bases and J dropped 2; count of bases not matched to a gene: 1. The germline V gene has CDR1 SNHLY and CDR2 FYNNEI. CDR3 DNA sequence: TGTGCCAGCAGTGATGGGACAGGGGCCTACGAGCAGTACTTC. Its protein product is CASSDGTGAYEQYF.

V gene TRBV6-2 or TRBV6-3 combines with J gene TRBJ1-5; 10 positions match TRBD1. Per germline, CDR1 MNHEY and CDR2 SVGEGT. The V segment lost 0 bases and the J segment 3 bases; nucleotides outside the gene matches: 5. The CDR3 totals 17 residues. The CDR3 region is CASSYSPGQGPNQPQHF. As DNA, the CDR3 is TGTGCCAGCAGTTACTCACCGGGACAGGGGCCCAATCAGCCCCAGCATTTT.

Ten or more counts support this clonotype. The chain joins TRBV28 to TRBJ1-1; D ambiguous. V dropped 4 bases and J dropped 0 bases, with 15 bases sitting between them. The CDR3 spans 16 residues. Germline V gene sequence: CDR1 MDHEN, CDR2 SYDVKM. The CDR3: CASSSELTRLNTEAFF. CDR3 nucleotide sequence: TGTGCCAGCAGTTCCGAATTGACGAGACTGAACACTGAAGCTTTCTTT.

This clonotype was seen many times. This rearrangement joins TRBV5-1 to TRBJ2-3, with D possibly matching TRBD2 (6 bases). V was trimmed by 10 bases and J by 3 bases, leaving 18 bases between them. Germline values: CDR1 SGHRS, CDR2 YFSETQ. The CDR3 totals 14 residues. For the CDR3, the DNA is TGCGCCTGCTCTTTGGAGCGGGCTACAGATACGCAGTATTTT. This gives the protein CACSLERATDTQYF.

The chain joins TRBV9 to TRBJ2-3, with 7 bases fitting TRBD2. The CDR3 has 16 residues. Losses at the gene ends were 3 bases for V and 2 bases for J; bases not matched to a gene: 9. CDR1 and CDR2 (germline): SGDLS, YYNGEE. CDR3 sequence reads: CASSALWSGNTDTQYF. The CDR3 DNA sequence: TGTGCCAGCAGCGCGCTTTGGAGCGGGAACACAGATACGCAGTATTTT.

This clonotype was seen more than once but under ten times. This clone may be a read error of a much larger clone one base away. This chain uses TRBV3-1 with TRBJ1-1, with 9 bases lining up with TRBD1. In germline, CDR1 is LGHDT, CDR2 YNNKEL (reference sequence). V shed 3 bases, J shed 3 bases, and the junction held 2 bases outside the gene matches. This CDR3 is built from 14 residues. CDR3 amino acids: CASSQTGGYTEAFF. CDR3 coding DNA: TGTGCCAGCAGCCAGACAGGGGGGTACACTGAAGCTTTCTTT. The complete variable domain, with remaining parts taken from reference TRBV3-1 and TRBJ1-1, reads DTAVSQTPKYLVTQMGNDKSIKCEQNLGHDTMYWYKQDSKKFLKIMFSYNNKELIINETVPNRFSPKSPDKAHLNLHINSLELGDSAVYFCASSQTGGYTEAFFGQGTRLTVV.

This clonotype was detected many times. This chain uses TRBV20-1 with TRBJ1-2; D possibly corresponds to TRBD1 (6 bases). Between the trimmed V and J ends, which lost 0 bases and 4 bases, there was a span of 24 bases. The CDR3 has 18 residues. Germline CDR1 is DFQATT and CDR2 is SNEGSKA (reference sequence). The CDR3, as DNA: TGCAGTGCTAGAGATCCGACGGCTGGGGGCAAGGTCAGCTATGGCTACACCTTC. This codes for CSARDPTAGGKVSYGYTF.

The chain combines TRBV28 with TRBJ2-3; 9 bases align to TRBD2. The junction had 10 bases not matched to a gene; V was cut back by 8 bases and J by 7 bases. This CDR3 has 14 amino acids. Germline assignment: CDR1 MDHEN and CDR2 SYDVKM. CDR3 DNA sequence: TGTGCCAGCGGAGTAGCGGGGGACCTCTATACGCAGTATTTT. It encodes CASGVAGDLYTQYF.

The chain is built from TRBV5-4 and TRBJ2-6; 7 nucleotides match TRBD2. This CDR3 contains 13 residues. The V gene's germline CDR1 is SGHNT and CDR2 YYREEE (reference sequence). The CDR3: CAWEGSGANVLTF. For the CDR3, the DNA is TGTGCATGGGAGGGCTCTGGGGCCAACGTCCTGACTTTC.

In this sample, this clonotype turned up many times. The J gene is TRBJ2-7, the V gene TRBV5-1; 12 bases align to TRBD2. The CDR3 runs 14 residues. Trimming cost V 5 bases and J 3 bases; bases outside gene matches: 3. Germline CDR1 and CDR2: SGHRS and YFSETQ. The CDR3 here is CASRLTSGSYEQYF. The CDR3 region has the DNA TGCGCCAGCAGGTTGACTAGCGGGAGCTACGAGCAGTACTTC.